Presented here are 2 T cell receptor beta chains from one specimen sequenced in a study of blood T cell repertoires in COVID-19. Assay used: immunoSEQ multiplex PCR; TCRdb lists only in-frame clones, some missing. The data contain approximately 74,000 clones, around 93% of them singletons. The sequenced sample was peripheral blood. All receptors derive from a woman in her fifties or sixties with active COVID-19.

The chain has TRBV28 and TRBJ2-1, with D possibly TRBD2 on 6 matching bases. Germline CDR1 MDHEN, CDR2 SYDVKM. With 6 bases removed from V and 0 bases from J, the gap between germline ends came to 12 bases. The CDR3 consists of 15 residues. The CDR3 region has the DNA TGTGCCAGCAGCCTCCTGACTAGCTCCTACAATGAGCAGTTCTTC. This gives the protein CASSLLTSSYNEQFF.

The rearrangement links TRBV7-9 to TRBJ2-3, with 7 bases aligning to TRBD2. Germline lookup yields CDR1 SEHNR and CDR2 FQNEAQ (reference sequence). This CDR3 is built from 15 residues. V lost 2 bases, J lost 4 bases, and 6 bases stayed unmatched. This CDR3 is CASSLTAGAADTQYF. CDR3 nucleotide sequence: TGTGCCAGCAGCTTAACGGCGGGAGCCGCAGATACGCAGTATTTT.